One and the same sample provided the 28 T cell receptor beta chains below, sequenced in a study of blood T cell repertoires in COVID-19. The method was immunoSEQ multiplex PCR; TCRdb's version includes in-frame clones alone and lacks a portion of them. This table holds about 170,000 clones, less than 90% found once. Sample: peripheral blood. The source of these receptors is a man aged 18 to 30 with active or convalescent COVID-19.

The CDR3 nucleotides are TGTGCCAGCAGCCAAGCGTCAGGTCAGGGAGGAGAGACCCAGTACTTC. The encoded protein is CASSQASGQGGETQYF. The rearrangement uses TRBV4-2 and TRBJ2-5; D perhaps matches TRBD2 (6 bases). V gave up 1 base and J gave up 4 bases, with 16 bases separating them. The germline V gene encodes CDR1 LGHNA and CDR2 YNFKEQ. This CDR3 is built from 16 residues.

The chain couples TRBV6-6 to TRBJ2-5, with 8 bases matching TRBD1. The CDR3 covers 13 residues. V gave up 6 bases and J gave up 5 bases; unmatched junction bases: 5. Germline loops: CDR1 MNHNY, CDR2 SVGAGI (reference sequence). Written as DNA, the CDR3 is TGTGCCAGCAGAGCAGGGGGCCGGGAGACCCAGTACTTC. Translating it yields CASRAGGRETQYF.

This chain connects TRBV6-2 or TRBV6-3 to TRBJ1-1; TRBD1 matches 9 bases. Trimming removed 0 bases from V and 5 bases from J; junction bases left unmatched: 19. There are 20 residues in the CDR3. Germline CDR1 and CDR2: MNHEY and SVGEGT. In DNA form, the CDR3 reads TGTGCCAGCAGTTACTCGGCCACCAAAGGGGACAGGGTTTTAAGGACTGAAGCTTTCTTT. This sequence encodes CASSYSATKGDRVLRTEAFF.

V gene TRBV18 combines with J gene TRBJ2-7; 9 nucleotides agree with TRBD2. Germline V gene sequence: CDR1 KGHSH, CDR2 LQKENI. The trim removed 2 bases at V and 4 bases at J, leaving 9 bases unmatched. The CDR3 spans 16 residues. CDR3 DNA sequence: TGTGCCAGCTCACCAGAGCTAGCGGGATCTAGGTACGAGCAGTACTTC. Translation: CASSPELAGSRYEQYF.

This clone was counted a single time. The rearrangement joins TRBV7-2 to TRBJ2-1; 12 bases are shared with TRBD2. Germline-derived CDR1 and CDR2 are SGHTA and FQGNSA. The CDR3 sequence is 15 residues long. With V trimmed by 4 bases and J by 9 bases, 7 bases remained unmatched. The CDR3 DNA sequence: TGTGCCAGCAGCTCTAGCGGGGGGGCGTCGGGTGAGCAGTTCTTC. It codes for CASSSSGGASGEQFF.

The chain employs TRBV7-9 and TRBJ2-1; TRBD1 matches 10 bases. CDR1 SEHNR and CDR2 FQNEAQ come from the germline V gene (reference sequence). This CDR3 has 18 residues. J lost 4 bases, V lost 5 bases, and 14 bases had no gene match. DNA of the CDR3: TGTGCCAGCAGCCCCGGGACAGGGGCCCTTTGGGGTTACAATGAGCAGTTCTTC. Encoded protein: CASSPGTGALWGYNEQFF.

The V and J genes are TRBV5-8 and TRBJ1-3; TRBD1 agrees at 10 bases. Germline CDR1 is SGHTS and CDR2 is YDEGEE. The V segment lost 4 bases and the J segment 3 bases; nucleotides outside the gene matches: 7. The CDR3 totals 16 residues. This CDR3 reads CASSRGGTGVGNTIYF. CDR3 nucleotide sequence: TGTGCCAGCAGCCGAGGTGGGACAGGGGTTGGAAACACCATATATTTT.

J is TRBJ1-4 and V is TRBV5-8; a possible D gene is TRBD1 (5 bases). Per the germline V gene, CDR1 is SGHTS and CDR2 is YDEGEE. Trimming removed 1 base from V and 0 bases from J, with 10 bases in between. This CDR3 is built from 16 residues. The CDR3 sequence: CASSLRGRSTNEKLFF. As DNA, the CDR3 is TGTGCCAGCAGCTTGAGGGGCCGTTCAACTAATGAAAAACTGTTTTTT.

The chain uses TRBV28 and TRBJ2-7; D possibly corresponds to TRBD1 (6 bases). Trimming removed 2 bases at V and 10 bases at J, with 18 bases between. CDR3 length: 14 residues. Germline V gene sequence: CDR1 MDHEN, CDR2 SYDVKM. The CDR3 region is CASSLPTGVREQYF. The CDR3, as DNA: TGTGCCAGCAGTTTACCGACAGGCGTTCGGGAACAGTACTTC.

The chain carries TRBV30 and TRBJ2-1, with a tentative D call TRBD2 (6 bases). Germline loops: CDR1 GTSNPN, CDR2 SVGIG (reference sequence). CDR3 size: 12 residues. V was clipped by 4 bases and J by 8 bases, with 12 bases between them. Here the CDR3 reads CAWTGSGHEQFF. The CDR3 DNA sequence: TGTGCCTGGACCGGGAGTGGGCATGAGCAGTTCTTC.

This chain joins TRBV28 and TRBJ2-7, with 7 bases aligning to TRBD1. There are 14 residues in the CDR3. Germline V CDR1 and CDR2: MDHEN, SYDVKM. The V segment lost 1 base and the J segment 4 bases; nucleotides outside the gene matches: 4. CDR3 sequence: CASSLSGQWYEQYF. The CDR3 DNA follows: TGTGCCAGCAGTTTATCGGGACAGTGGTACGAGCAGTACTTC.

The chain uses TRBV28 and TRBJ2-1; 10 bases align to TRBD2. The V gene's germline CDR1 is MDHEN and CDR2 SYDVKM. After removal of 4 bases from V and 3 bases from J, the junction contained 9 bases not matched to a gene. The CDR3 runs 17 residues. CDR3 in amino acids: CASSSLPGLAIYNEQFF. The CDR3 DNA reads TGTGCCAGCAGTTCACTCCCGGGACTAGCGATCTACAATGAGCAGTTCTTC.

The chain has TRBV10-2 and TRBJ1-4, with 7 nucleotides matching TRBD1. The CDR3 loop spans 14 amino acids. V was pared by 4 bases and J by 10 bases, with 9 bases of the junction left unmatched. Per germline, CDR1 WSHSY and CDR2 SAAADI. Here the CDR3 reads CASSGQGGLLKLFF. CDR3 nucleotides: TGCGCCAGCAGTGGACAGGGTGGTTTGTTAAAACTGTTTTTT.

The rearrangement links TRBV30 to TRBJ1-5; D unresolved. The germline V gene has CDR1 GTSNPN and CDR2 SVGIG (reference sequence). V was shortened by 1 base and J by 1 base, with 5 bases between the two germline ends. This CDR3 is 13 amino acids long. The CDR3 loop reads CAWSAPSNQPQHF. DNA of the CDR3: TGTGCCTGGAGTGCCCCAAGCAATCAGCCCCAGCATTTT.

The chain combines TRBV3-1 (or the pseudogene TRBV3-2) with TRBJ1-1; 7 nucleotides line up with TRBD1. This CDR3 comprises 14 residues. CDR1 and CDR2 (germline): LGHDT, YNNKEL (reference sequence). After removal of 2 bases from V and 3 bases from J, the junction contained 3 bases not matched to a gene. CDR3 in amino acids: CASSQITGDTEAFF. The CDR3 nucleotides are TGTGCCAGCAGCCAAATTACAGGGGACACTGAAGCTTTCTTT.

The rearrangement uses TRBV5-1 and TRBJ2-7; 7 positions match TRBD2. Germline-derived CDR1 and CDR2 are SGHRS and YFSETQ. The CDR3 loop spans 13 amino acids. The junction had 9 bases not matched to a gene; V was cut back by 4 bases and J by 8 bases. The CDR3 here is CASSGRGTLQQYF. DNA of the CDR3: TGCGCCAGCAGCGGGCGGGGGACGCTACAGCAGTACTTC.

The CDR3: CASTKGQGAYEQYF. The CDR3 DNA is TGTGCCAGCACCAAAGGACAGGGAGCTTACGAGCAGTACTTC. This sequence joins TRBV28 and TRBJ2-7; TRBD1 agrees at 8 bases. The CDR3 runs 14 residues. Germline trimming cut 7 bases from V and 4 bases from J; bases unmatched to any gene: 9. Germline V CDR1 and CDR2: MDHEN, SYDVKM.

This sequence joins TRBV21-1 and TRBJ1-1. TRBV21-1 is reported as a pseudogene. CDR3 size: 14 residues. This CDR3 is CASGLVGGNTEAFF. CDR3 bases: TGTGCCAGCGGACTAGTGGGGGGGAACACTGAAGCTTTCTTT.

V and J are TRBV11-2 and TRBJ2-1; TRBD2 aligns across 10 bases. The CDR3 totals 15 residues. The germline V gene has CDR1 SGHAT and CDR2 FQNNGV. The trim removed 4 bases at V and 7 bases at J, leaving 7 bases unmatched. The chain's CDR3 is CASSSGLAEYNEQFF. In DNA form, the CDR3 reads TGTGCCAGCAGCTCCGGACTAGCGGAATATAATGAGCAGTTCTTC.

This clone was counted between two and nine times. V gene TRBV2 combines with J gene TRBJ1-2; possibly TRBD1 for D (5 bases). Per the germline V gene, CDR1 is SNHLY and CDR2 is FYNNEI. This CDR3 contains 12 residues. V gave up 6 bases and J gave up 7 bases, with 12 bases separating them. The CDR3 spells CASRGLQGGYTF. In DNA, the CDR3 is TGTGCCAGCAGAGGCCTGCAGGGTGGCTACACCTTC. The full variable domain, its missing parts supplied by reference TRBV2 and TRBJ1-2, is EPEVTQTPSHQVTQMGQEVILRCVPISNHLYFYWYRQILGQKVEFLVSFYNNEISEKSEIFDDQFSVERPDGSNFTLKIRSTKLEDSAMYFCASRGLQGGYTFGSGTRLTVV.

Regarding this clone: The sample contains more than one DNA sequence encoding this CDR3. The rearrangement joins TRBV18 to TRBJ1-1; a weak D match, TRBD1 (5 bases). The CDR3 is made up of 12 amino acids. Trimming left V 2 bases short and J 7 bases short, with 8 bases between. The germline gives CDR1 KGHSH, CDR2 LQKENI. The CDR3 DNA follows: TGTGCCAGCTCACCAGGGGGGAGTGAAGCTTTCTTT. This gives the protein CASSPGGSEAFF.

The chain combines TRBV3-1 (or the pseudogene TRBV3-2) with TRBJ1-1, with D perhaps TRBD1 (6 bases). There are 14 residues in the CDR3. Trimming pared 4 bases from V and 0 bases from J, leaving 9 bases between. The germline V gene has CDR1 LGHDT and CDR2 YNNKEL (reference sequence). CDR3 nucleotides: TGTGCCAGCAGCCGACAGGCCATGAACACTGAAGCTTTCTTT. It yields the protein CASSRQAMNTEAFF.

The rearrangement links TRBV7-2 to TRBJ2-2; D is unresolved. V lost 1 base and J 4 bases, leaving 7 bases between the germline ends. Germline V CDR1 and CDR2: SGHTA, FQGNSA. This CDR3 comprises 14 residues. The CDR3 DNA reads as TGTGCCAGCAGCTTAGGGCTTCTCACCGGGGAGCTGTTTTTT. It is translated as CASSLGLLTGELFF.

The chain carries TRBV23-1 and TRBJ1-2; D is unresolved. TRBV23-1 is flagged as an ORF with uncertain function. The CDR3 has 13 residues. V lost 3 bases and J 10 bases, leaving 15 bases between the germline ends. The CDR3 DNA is TGCGCCAGCAGTCACTCCCGATATCGCGACTACACCTTC. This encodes CASSHSRYRDYTF.

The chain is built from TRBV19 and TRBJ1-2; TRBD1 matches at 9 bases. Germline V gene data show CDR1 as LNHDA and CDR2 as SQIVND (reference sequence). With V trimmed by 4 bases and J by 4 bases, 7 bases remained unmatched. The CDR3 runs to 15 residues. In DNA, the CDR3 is TGTGCCAGTAGTACTAAAACGACAGGGGGCTATGGCTACACCTTC. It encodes CASSTKTTGGYGYTF. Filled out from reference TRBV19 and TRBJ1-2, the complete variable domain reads DGGITQSPKYLFRKEGQNVTLSCEQNLNHDAMYWYRQDPGQGLRLIYYSQIVNDFQKGDIAEGYSVSREKKESFPLTVTSAQKNPTAFYLCASSTKTTGGYGYTFGSGTRLTVV.

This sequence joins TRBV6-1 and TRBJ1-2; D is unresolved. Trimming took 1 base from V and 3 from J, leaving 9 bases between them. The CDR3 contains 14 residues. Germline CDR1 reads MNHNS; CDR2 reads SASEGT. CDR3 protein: CASSEGPIYYGYTF. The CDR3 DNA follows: TGTGCCAGCAGTGAAGGGCCGATATACTATGGCTACACCTTC.

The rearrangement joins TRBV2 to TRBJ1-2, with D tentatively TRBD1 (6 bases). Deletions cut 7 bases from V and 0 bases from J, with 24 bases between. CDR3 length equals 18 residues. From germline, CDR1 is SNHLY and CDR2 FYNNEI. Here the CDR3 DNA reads TGTGCCAGCACCCGGAGGACGGGGGGCCTCGGGACTAACTATGGCTACACCTTC. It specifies CASTRRTGGLGTNYGYTF.

The CDR3, as DNA: TGTGCCAGCAGTATAAGCGGGAGGGGCTACGAGCAGTACTTC. This sequence encodes CASSISGRGYEQYF. The rearrangement links TRBV6-5 to TRBJ2-7; 10 positions match TRBD2. CDR3 length equals 14 residues. Germline CDR1 is MNHEY and CDR2 is SVGAGI. Trimming at V came to 5 bases and at J to 3 bases, leaving 4 bases not matched to a gene.